Following are 20 T cell receptor beta chains from one sample sequenced in a study of breast tumors, draining lymph nodes, adjacent tissues. TCRdb redid the calling of the multiplex PCR reads with MiXCR, one entry per CDR3 protein. The sample carries tens of thousands of distinct CDR3 sequences, around 30% recorded once. Axillary draining lymph nodes of breast cancer patients supplied the node samples. Sequencing was carried out using axillary lymph node tissue. The receptors stem from a female donor with breast cancer. Some clones in this sample may be carry-over from other donors' samples.

This clonotype was observed at least ten times. CDR3 residues: CASSLASTGSYNEQFF. CDR3 sequence (DNA): TGTGCCAGCAGCTTAGCCAGCACAGGGTCCTACAATGAGCAGTTCTTC. This chain joins TRBV7-8 and TRBJ2-1; a possible D gene is TRBD1 (6 bases). The germline CDR1 and CDR2 sequences are SGHVS and FQNEAQ. The V and J ends lost 0 bases and 1 base respectively, with 10 bases between them. The CDR3 has 16 residues. Based on the CDR3 plus reference TRBV7-8 and TRBJ2-1, the full variable domain is GAGVSQSPRYKVAKRGQDVALRCDPISGHVSLFWYQQALGQGPEFLTYFQNEAQLDKSGLPSDRFFAERPEGSVSTLKIQRTQQEDSAVYLCASSLASTGSYNEQFFGPGTRLTVL.

This clonotype was detected only a few times. The V and J genes are TRBV28 and TRBJ1-5; unclear D gene. The V end lost 4 bases, the J end lost 3 bases, and 10 bases lay between the germline ends. Germline V lookup: CDR1 MDHEN, CDR2 SYDVKM. The CDR3 has 14 residues. The CDR3 spells CASSSLQANQPQHF. CDR3 coding DNA: TGTGCCAGCAGTTCCCTGCAGGCCAATCAGCCCCAGCATTTT.

The chain carries TRBV25-1 and TRBJ2-3; 7 bases line up with TRBD2. After removal of 4 bases from V and 6 bases from J, the junction contained 13 bases not matched to a gene. The germline V gene encodes CDR1 MGHDK and CDR2 SYGVNS. The CDR3 length is 16 residues. CDR3 bases: TGTGCCAGCAGTGGAGGCTGGCGGGAGCGTACCGATACGCAGTATTTT. Protein: CASSGGWRERTDTQYF.

This clonotype was counted ten times or more. The rearrangement uses TRBV5-4 and TRBJ2-1; 7 bases map to TRBD2. The CDR3 consists of 16 residues. V was pared by 0 bases and J by 6 bases, with 9 bases of the junction left unmatched. Germline CDR1 and CDR2: SGHNT and YYREEE (reference sequence). The CDR3 sequence: CASSLAYGRRGNEQFF. The DNA of the CDR3 is TGTGCCAGCAGCTTGGCATACGGGAGGAGGGGCAATGAGCAGTTCTTC. Looking up the rest from reference TRBV5-4 and TRBJ2-1 gives the full variable domain: ETGVTQSPTHLIKTRGQQVTLRCSSQSGHNTVSWYQQALGQGPQFIFQYYREEENGRGNFPPRFSGLQFPNYSSELNVNALELDDSALYLCASSLAYGRRGNEQFFGPGTRLTVL.

In regard to this clonotype: An end of the junction does not agree with germline; a read error may underlie this. V is TRBV4-3 and J is TRBJ2-7; D is unclear. The CDR3 contains 15 residues. Germline V gene lookup returns CDR1 LGHNA and CDR2 YSLEER. This CDR3 reads CASNRQRAPGYEQCF. The CDR3, as DNA: TGCGCCAGCAACCGACAAAGAGCCCCAGGCTACGAGCAGTGCTTC.

The CDR3 region is CSAVAGMFDAQFF. The DNA of the CDR3 is TGCAGTGCTGTAGCGGGAATGTTTGATGCGCAGTTCTTC. The chain is built from TRBV20-1 and TRBJ2-1, with 8 bases matching TRBD2. V shed 5 bases, J shed 12 bases, and the junction held 12 bases outside the gene matches. CDR1 is DFQATT, CDR2 SNEGSKA, per germline (reference sequence). The CDR3 covers 13 residues.

Points on this clonotype: As the CDR3 is not closed by the conserved phenylalanine or tryptophan, this likely results from a read error. CDR3 amino acids: CASSLGGGANQPQHL. CDR3 in DNA: TGTGCCAGCAGCTTAGGTGGTGGGGCCAATCAGCCCCAGCATCTT. The rearrangement joins TRBV7-2 to TRBJ1-5; possibly TRBD1 for D (5 bases). Germline V CDR1 and CDR2: SGHTA, FQGNSA. The germline V and J ends were trimmed by 1 base and 3 bases, with 10 bases remaining between them. The CDR3 is made up of 15 amino acids.

This clonotype was observed many times. The chain carries TRBV10-3 and TRBJ2-1; 9 bases match TRBD1. V lost 3 bases, J lost 6 bases, and 3 bases stayed unmatched. CDR3 size: 14 residues. Looked up from germline, CDR1 is ENHRY and CDR2 is SYGVKD. The DNA for the CDR3 is TGTGCCATCAGTGATTCGGGACAGGGCAATGAGCAGTTCTTC. Protein: CAISDSGQGNEQFF.

As for this clonotype: One end of the junction does not line up with germline, which may come from a read error. The chain recombines TRBV20-1 with TRBJ1-6, with 9 bases fitting TRBD1. CDR3 length equals 16 residues. Germline V gene data show CDR1 as DFQATT and CDR2 as SNEGSKA (reference sequence). This CDR3 is CSAGKTGTGNNSPLHF. DNA of the CDR3: TGCAGTGCTGGAAAGACCGGGACAGGGAATAACTCACCCCTCCACTTT.

This clonotype was observed at least ten times. V is TRBV19 and J is TRBJ1-3; D is unclear. The CDR3 runs to 15 residues. V lost 2 bases and J lost 1, with 9 bases in between. Germline CDR1 LNHDA, CDR2 SQIVND (reference sequence). CDR3 in DNA: TGTGCCAGTAGTATATCGGCTACTTCTGGAAACACCATATATTTT. It codes for CASSISATSGNTIYF.

Many counts were recorded for this clonotype. This chain links TRBV15 with TRBJ2-5; D uncertain. This CDR3 is built from 15 residues. Germline V CDR1 and CDR2: LNHNV, YYDKDF (reference sequence). V was shortened by 5 bases and J by 4 bases, with 17 bases between the two germline ends. CDR3 amino acids: CATSPTYMVGETQYF. CDR3 coding DNA: TGTGCCACCAGCCCTACCTATATGGTCGGAGAGACCCAGTACTTC.

Many counts were recorded for this clonotype. The chain links TRBV20-1 to TRBJ2-3, with TRBD1 matching 7 bases. Germline values: CDR1 DFQATT, CDR2 SNEGSKA (reference sequence). This CDR3 is 14 amino acids long. The J segment lost 0 bases and the V segment lost 5 bases, leaving 5 bases of the junction unmatched. The CDR3 region is CSAVTGQSTDTQYF. CDR3 bases: TGCAGTGCTGTGACGGGACAGAGCACAGATACGCAGTATTTT.

This clonotype was seen repeatedly, ten times or more. V gene TRBV19 combines with J gene TRBJ2-5; D is ambiguous. This CDR3 comprises 13 residues. Trimming took 5 bases from V and 0 from J, leaving 7 bases between them. Germline values: CDR1 LNHDA, CDR2 SQIVND (reference sequence). The CDR3 sequence is CASSRVDQETQYF. CDR3 bases: TGTGCCAGTAGTCGGGTAGACCAAGAGACCCAGTACTTC.

This clonotype was detected many times. The J gene is TRBJ2-2, the V gene TRBV24-1; no firm D call. The CDR3 totals 13 residues. V dropped 8 bases and J dropped 2 bases, with 8 bases sitting between them. Germline CDR1 and CDR2: KGHDR and SFDVKD. In DNA, the CDR3 is TGTGCCACCACGGACCCTAACACCGGGGAGCTGTTTTTT. Encoded protein: CATTDPNTGELFF.

This clonotype appeared many times. The chain joins TRBV19 to TRBJ1-5; no clear D gene. The CDR3 sequence is 15 residues long. Trimming pared 2 bases from V and 7 bases from J, leaving 15 bases between. CDR1 is LNHDA and CDR2 is SQIVND in the germline V gene (reference sequence). The DNA for the CDR3 is TGTGCCAGTAGTATACAGTTGACGGCGGGACAGCCCCAGCATTTT. This gives the protein CASSIQLTAGQPQHF. The full variable domain, rest sourced from reference TRBV19 and TRBJ1-5, is DGGITQSPKYLFRKEGQNVTLSCEQNLNHDAMYWYRQDPGQGLRLIYYSQIVNDFQKGDIAEGYSVSREKKESFPLTVTSAQKNPTAFYLCASSIQLTAGQPQHFGDGTRLSIL.

This clonotype came up many times. This rearrangement joins TRBV4-3 to TRBJ2-3, with D perhaps given as TRBD1 or TRBD2 (5 bases each). The CDR3 is made up of 15 amino acids. V was clipped by 0 bases and J by 6 bases, with 13 bases between them. Looked up from germline, CDR1 is LGHNA and CDR2 is YSLEER. The CDR3 region is CASSQDPRGRDTQYF. The CDR3 nucleotides are TGCGCCAGCAGCCAAGATCCGAGGGGTCGGGATACGCAGTATTTT.

Concerning this clonotype: The CDR3 end shows no conserved phenylalanine or tryptophan, and so a read error is likely. Because the CDR3's place on the DNA is in doubt, the DNA is left out and the CDR3 is given as listed by TCRdb. The V and J genes are TRBV20-1 and TRBJ1-2; the table gives TRBD1 as D, unverified against the DNA. Germline V gene data show CDR1 as DFQATT and CDR2 as SNEGSKA (reference sequence). Ends included, the CDR3 has 13 residues. The CDR3 reads CSATRTGYYGHTL.

The count of this clonotype is one. The CDR3 does not end in the conserved phenylalanine or tryptophan, so this is likely a read error. This chain connects TRBV5-1 to TRBJ1-3; D remains ambiguous. This CDR3 contains 15 residues. Germline lookup yields CDR1 SGHRS and CDR2 YFSETQ. CDR3 residues: CASSLATGSGSTIYS. CDR3 nucleotides: TGCGCCAGCAGCTTGGCGACGGGCTCTGGAAGCACCATATATTCT.

As concerns this clonotype: Mismatch with germline at one junction end may stem from a read error. CDR3 sequence reads: CSARAFAGELFF. The DNA for the CDR3 is TGCAGTGCCCGCGCGTTTGCCGGGGAGCTCTTTTTT. The rearrangement links TRBV20-1 to TRBJ2-2, with D possibly matching TRBD2 (5 bases). In germline, CDR1 is DFQATT, CDR2 SNEGSKA (reference sequence). The CDR3 loop spans 12 amino acids.

This clonotype was seen many times. The V call is TRBV20-1, the J call TRBJ2-7; D may be TRBD2 (6 bases). CDR3 size: 15 residues. Between the trimmed V and J ends, which lost 1 base and 1 base, there was a span of 14 bases. From germline, CDR1 is DFQATT and CDR2 SNEGSKA (reference sequence). Here the CDR3 DNA reads TGCAGTGCTAGAGGGATCGGGACTGGGTCCTACGAGCAGTACTTC. Protein: CSARGIGTGSYEQYF.